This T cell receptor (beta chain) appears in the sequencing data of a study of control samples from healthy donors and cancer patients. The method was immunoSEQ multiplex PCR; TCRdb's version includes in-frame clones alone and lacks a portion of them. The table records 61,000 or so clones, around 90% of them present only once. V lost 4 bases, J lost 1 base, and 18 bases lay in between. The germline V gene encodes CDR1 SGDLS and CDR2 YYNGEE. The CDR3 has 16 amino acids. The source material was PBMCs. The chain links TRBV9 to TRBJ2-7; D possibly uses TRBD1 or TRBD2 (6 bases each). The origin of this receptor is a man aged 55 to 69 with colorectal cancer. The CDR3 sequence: CASSPGADPSSYEQYF. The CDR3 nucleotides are TGTGCCAGCAGCCCGGGGGCTGACCCCTCATCCTACGAGCAGTACTTC.